This T cell receptor beta chain was sequenced for a study of blood T cell repertoires in COVID-19. For the study at large: The study drew acute and convalescent COVID-19 samples from the United States, Italy and Spain. PBMCs, B-cell-depleted T cells, or T cells were the source of the cDNA or gDNA that made up the material.

The V end lost 5 bases, the J end lost 4 bases, and 11 bases lay between the germline ends. Per the germline V gene, CDR1 is SNHLY and CDR2 is FYNNEI. The CDR3 has 14 residues. TCRdb's table, derived via immunoSEQ multiplex PCR, lists solely in-frame clones and lacks some. This table has approximately 490,000 clones, about 88% appearing once. Specimen: PBMCs or T cells enriched from blood (not recorded which). The genes are TRBV2 and TRBJ1-4; D is uncertain. This clonotype was sampled from a woman aged 55-70 years who had recovered from COVID-19. CDR3 sequence reads: CASSYMGSNEKLFF. The DNA of the CDR3 is TGTGCCAGCAGTTACATGGGCAGTAATGAAAAACTGTTTTTT.